This T cell receptor beta chain was recovered during a study of T-cell memory formation after mild COVID-19. This CDR3 has 13 residues. Trimming took off 4 bases at V and 2 bases at J, with 8 bases between the two ends. Germline CDR1 and CDR2: MNHEY and SMNVEV (reference sequence). There are many counts of this clonotype. TCRdb itself ran the 5' RACE reads through MiXCR, one entry per CDR3 protein. The sample lists about 320,000 distinct CDR3 sequences, 14% occurring once. The sequence was obtained from a man between 18 and 29 years old who had mild COVID-19 (a few samples of this study predate the infection). Cell type and time point are not known. The chain combines TRBV27 with TRBJ1-1; D perhaps matches TRBD1 (5 bases). Sequencing input: PBMCs or a T cell subset sorted from them (not recorded which). The CDR3 loop reads CASSSGGNTEAFF. The CDR3 DNA sequence: TGTGCCAGCAGTTCTGGGGGAAACACTGAAGCTTTCTTT.